The next 13 T cell receptor beta chains were all read from a single sample in a study of cytomegalovirus exposure and HLA in healthy donors. Primers for the PCR totalled 60 Vbeta and 13 Jbeta. Profiled with immunoSEQ multiplex PCR; TCRdb holds only in-frame clones, not every one. Of 100,000 to 150,000 clones listed, roughly 88% are singletons. The sample comprised PBMCs. The receptors here all came from a boy aged 5-17 years in good health and CMV-seronegative.

A remark on this clone: Compared with germline, one end of the junction differs, possibly owing to a read error. The chain links TRBV6-6 to TRBJ1-2, with no clear D. This CDR3 has 13 residues. Looked up from germline, CDR1 is MNHNY and CDR2 is SVGAGI (reference sequence). Here the CDR3 reads CASSPTADYGYPF. CDR3 DNA sequence: TGTGCCAGCAGCCCAACCGCGGACTATGGCTACCCCTTC.

The chain uses TRBV7-3 and TRBJ2-3; 7 nucleotides line up with TRBD1. The length of the CDR3 is 15 residues. The ends lost 5 bases at V and 2 bases at J; junction bases unmatched: 7. Germline V gives CDR1 SGHTA, CDR2 FQGTGA. The CDR3 nucleotides are TGTGCCAGCAGCCTCAGACAGGGCCCCACAGATACGCAGTATTTT. Translated, it gives CASSLRQGPTDTQYF.

This chain uses TRBV5-4 with TRBJ2-3, with D possibly matching TRBD2 (6 bases). Germline V gene data show CDR1 as SGHNT and CDR2 as YYREEE (reference sequence). Trimming removed 4 bases at V and 4 bases at J, with 7 bases between. The CDR3 is 12 amino acids. CDR3 bases: TGTGCCAGCAGCCGCGGGGCAGATACGCAGTATTTT. Residues: CASSRGADTQYF.

The genes are TRBV14 and TRBJ2-2; 9 bases are shared with TRBD2. Looked up from germline, CDR1 is SGHDN and CDR2 is FVKESK. The length of the CDR3 is 20 residues. Losses at the gene ends were 0 bases for V and 2 bases for J; bases not matched to a gene: 13. CDR3 sequence reads: CASSQEVAGVLESNTGELFF. DNA for the CDR3: TGTGCCAGCAGCCAAGAAGTAGCGGGAGTTCTTGAATCAAACACCGGGGAGCTGTTTTTT.

The chain recombines TRBV30 with TRBJ1-2; 9 bases align to TRBD1. Germline assignment: CDR1 GTSNPN and CDR2 SVGIG (reference sequence). V dropped 2 bases and J dropped 2; count of bases not matched to a gene: 3. The CDR3 runs to 14 residues. The CDR3 coding sequence is TGTGCCTGGAGTAGGACAGGGGCCAACTATGGCTACACCTTC. Protein product: CAWSRTGANYGYTF.

V is TRBV4-3 and J is TRBJ2-1; 9 bases are a match to TRBD2. Trimming took 0 bases from V and 0 from J; bases not matched to a gene: 9. CDR3 length: 19 residues. Germline values: CDR1 LGHNA, CDR2 YSLEER. CDR3 nucleotides: TGCGCCAGCAGCCAAGATCTGGCCCTAGCGGGAAGCTCCTACAATGAGCAGTTCTTC. Protein sequence: CASSQDLALAGSSYNEQFF.

The J gene is TRBJ2-2, the V gene TRBV25-1; 8 nucleotides agree with TRBD1. CDR1 and CDR2 (germline): MGHDK, SYGVNS. Trimming took 0 bases from V and 5 from J; bases not matched to a gene: 2. The CDR3 is 15 residues long. For the CDR3, the DNA is TGTGCCAGCAGTGAATACAGGGGGCTTACCGGGGAGCTGTTTTTT. Translated, it gives CASSEYRGLTGELFF.

This chain uses TRBV21-1 with TRBJ2-7; TRBD2 is the table's D call, not checked against the DNA. TRBV21-1 is labeled a pseudogene. CDR3 length: 11 amino acids. The chain's CDR3 is CASSCLYEQYF. The DNA for the CDR3 is TGTGCCAGCAGCTGTCTCTACGAGCAGTACTTC.

The rearrangement uses TRBV5-1 and TRBJ2-7, with 12 bases fitting TRBD2. Germline assignment: CDR1 SGHRS and CDR2 YFSETQ. The J segment lost 9 bases and the V segment lost 4 bases, leaving 14 bases of the junction unmatched. This CDR3 has 16 residues. The CDR3 protein is CASSGRLAGEFAGQYF. CDR3 in DNA: TGCGCCAGCAGCGGTAGACTAGCGGGAGAGTTTGCGGGGCAGTACTTC.

This rearrangement joins TRBV20-1 to TRBJ2-7; D gene ambiguous. The V and J ends lost 1 base and 4 bases respectively, with 5 bases between them. Germline values: CDR1 DFQATT, CDR2 SNEGSKA (reference sequence). The length of the CDR3 is 11 residues. The CDR3 sequence is CSARGQYEQYF. CDR3 DNA: TGCAGTGCTAGAGGCCAGTACGAGCAGTACTTC.

The genes are TRBV2 and TRBJ2-3; 7 nucleotides line up with TRBD2. Trimming cost V 3 bases and J 10 bases; bases outside gene matches: 10. This CDR3 contains 14 residues. Germline V gene sequence: CDR1 SNHLY, CDR2 FYNNEI. DNA of the CDR3: TGTGCCAGCAGTGAGGGACGGGGGGTAGGCCCGCAGTATTTT. This sequence encodes CASSEGRGVGPQYF.

On this clone itself: Compared with germline, one end of the junction differs, possibly owing to a read error. DNA for the CDR3: TGCAGCGTAATTGACAGGGGTTCTAACTATGGCTACCCCTTC. This translates into CSVIDRGSNYGYPF. The chain combines TRBV29-1 with TRBJ1-2; 8 bases agree with TRBD1. CDR1 and CDR2 from the germline V gene are SQVTM and ANQGSEA. The CDR3 runs 14 residues.

CDR3 sequence (DNA): TGTGCCAGCACCCCGGACACTTTCTCCTACGAGCAGTACTTC. It codes for CASTPDTFSYEQYF. The chain is built from TRBV6-5 and TRBJ2-7; a weak D match, TRBD1 (5 bases). Germline-derived CDR1 and CDR2 are MNHEY and SVGAGI. V was cut by 7 bases and J by 0 bases, with 13 bases left in between. This CDR3 spans 14 amino acids.